Each of the 22 T cell receptor beta chains below was sequenced from the same sample in a study of blood T cell repertoires in COVID-19. The assay was immunoSEQ multiplex PCR, and TCRdb's table has in-frame clones only and misses some. This table has about 160,000 clones, roughly 86% appearing once. The sequenced material came from peripheral blood. These receptors were taken from a woman aged 55-69 years who had recovered from COVID-19.

This clone was counted once. The chain is built from TRBV11-2 and TRBJ1-1, with a tentative D call TRBD1 (6 bases). CDR1 SGHAT and CDR2 FQNNGV come from the germline V gene. Trimming cost V 4 bases and J 5 bases, with 14 bases left between them. The CDR3 has 14 amino acids. The CDR3 is CASSSPARGTEAFF. The CDR3 DNA sequence: TGTGCCAGCAGCTCCCCAGCGAGGGGGACTGAAGCTTTCTTT. Full variable domain (missing parts from reference TRBV11-2 and TRBJ1-1): EAGVAQSPRYKIIEKRQSVAFWCNPISGHATLYWYQQILGQGPKLLIQFQNNGVVDDSQLPKDRFSAERLKGVDSTLKIQPAKLEDSAVYLCASSSPARGTEAFFGQGTRLTVV.

The rearrangement uses TRBV18 and TRBJ1-2; TRBD1 might be the D (6 bases). The germline CDR1 and CDR2 sequences are KGHSH and LQKENI. CDR3 size: 14 residues. Between the trimmed V and J ends, which lost 3 bases and 6 bases, there was a span of 14 bases. This chain's CDR3 is CASSPTSGDHGYTF. The CDR3 bases are TGTGCCAGCTCACCTACCTCAGGGGATCATGGCTACACCTTC.

The rearrangement uses TRBV2 and TRBJ2-5; maybe TRBD2 (6 bases). Germline assignment: CDR1 SNHLY and CDR2 FYNNEI. The CDR3 is made up of 17 amino acids. Trimming cost V 3 bases and J 0 bases, with 17 bases left between them. The CDR3 DNA follows: TGTGCCAGCAGTGATCTGGCTACAGGCGGGGACCAAGAGACCCAGTACTTC. Translating it yields CASSDLATGGDQETQYF. The full variable domain, in which reference TRBV2 and TRBJ2-5 provide the parts outside the CDR3, is EPEVTQTPSHQVTQMGQEVILRCVPISNHLYFYWYRQILGQKVEFLVSFYNNEISEKSEIFDDQFSVERPDGSNFTLKIRSTKLEDSAMYFCASSDLATGGDQETQYFGPGTRLLVL.

This sequence joins TRBV2 and TRBJ1-5; 7 bases line up with TRBD1. The germline gives CDR1 SNHLY, CDR2 FYNNEI. Unmatched junction bases numbered 3, after V lost 4 bases and J lost 3 bases. The CDR3 is 14 amino acids. CDR3 protein: CASSGDRLNQPQHF. CDR3 nucleotide sequence: TGTGCCAGCAGTGGGGACAGACTCAATCAGCCCCAGCATTTT.

In its sample, this clone was seen once. The V call is TRBV6-5, the J call TRBJ1-2, with a possible D match to TRBD1 (6 bases). Germline CDR1 and CDR2: MNHEY and SVGAGI. The CDR3 consists of 15 residues. Trimming removed 0 bases at V and 4 bases at J, with 12 bases between. CDR3 region: CASSYSTQGTYGYTF. The CDR3 DNA reads as TGTGCCAGCAGTTACTCGACACAGGGAACCTATGGCTACACCTTC.

CDR3 sequence reads: CASSNRVEETQYF. CDR3 DNA sequence: TGTGCCAGCAGCAACAGGGTTGAAGAGACCCAGTACTTC. The J gene is TRBJ2-5, the V gene TRBV9; tentatively, D is TRBD1 (6 bases). V lost 4 bases, J lost 3 bases, and 10 bases lay in between. This CDR3 comprises 13 residues. CDR1 is SGDLS and CDR2 is YYNGEE in the germline V gene.

The rearrangement joins TRBV2 to TRBJ1-5; 7 nucleotides match TRBD1. Germline V lookup: CDR1 SNHLY, CDR2 FYNNEI. CDR3 size: 14 residues. The junction had 7 bases not matched to a gene; V was cut back by 6 bases and J by 5 bases. CDR3 coding DNA: TGTGCCAGCAGCGACAGGGCAATGCATCAGCCCCAGCATTTT. It codes for CASSDRAMHQPQHF.

The V call is TRBV11-1, the J call TRBJ2-7; TRBD2 agrees at 8 bases. The CDR3 length is 16 residues. The V gene's germline CDR1 is SGHAT and CDR2 FQDESV (reference sequence). Losses at the gene ends were 2 bases for V and 1 base for J; bases not matched to a gene: 7. The CDR3 sequence: CASSLSTGGNSYEQYF. The CDR3 bases are TGTGCCAGCAGCTTATCTACGGGGGGGAATTCCTACGAGCAGTACTTC. Complete variable domain (other parts from reference TRBV11-1 and TRBJ2-7): EAEVAQSPRYKITEKSQAVAFWCDPISGHATLYWYRQILGQGPELLVQFQDESVVDDSQLPKDRFSAERLKGVDSTLKIQPAELGDSAMYLCASSLSTGGNSYEQYFGPGTRLTVT.

This clone was recorded a few times. The chain carries TRBV10-2 and TRBJ1-6; weak D call: TRBD1 (5 bases). The germline V and J ends were trimmed by 3 bases and 7 bases, with 7 bases remaining between them. This CDR3 comprises 13 residues. Germline CDR1 and CDR2: WSHSY and SAAADI. The CDR3 protein is CASSEQANSPLHF. The CDR3 DNA reads as TGCGCCAGCAGTGAACAGGCCAATTCACCCCTCCACTTT.

There are a few counts of this clone. The CDR3 here is CASSQGSGAEAFF. In DNA form, the CDR3 reads TGCGCCAGCAGCCAAGGGTCAGGGGCTGAAGCTTTCTTT. V gene TRBV4-1 combines with J gene TRBJ1-1; D is possibly TRBD1 (6 bases). The length of the CDR3 is 13 residues. V was pared by 1 base and J by 6 bases, with 9 bases between. CDR1 is MGHRA, CDR2 YSYEKL, per germline.

V is TRBV6-5 and J is TRBJ2-6, with D maybe TRBD1 (6 bases). The germline V gene has CDR1 MNHEY and CDR2 SVGAGI. The CDR3 consists of 14 residues. The V end was cut by 11 bases, the J end by 4 bases, with 15 bases between. CDR3 coding DNA: TGTGCCTCTACACAGGGAAGCGGGGCCAACGTCCTGACTTTC. Translation: CASTQGSGANVLTF.

The V gene is TRBV7-9, the J gene TRBJ1-2; D is possibly TRBD1 (6 bases). Per germline, CDR1 SEHNR and CDR2 FQNEAQ (reference sequence). The V and J ends lost 1 base and 8 bases respectively, with 11 bases between them. The length of the CDR3 is 13 residues. CDR3: CASSLDRENGYTF. CDR3 bases: TGTGCCAGCAGCTTAGACAGGGAGAACGGCTACACCTTC. The full variable domain, in which reference TRBV7-9 and TRBJ1-2 provide the parts outside the CDR3, is DTGVSQNPRHKITKRGQNVTFRCDPISEHNRLYWYRQTLGQGPEFLTYFQNEAQLEKSRLLSDRFSAERPKGSFSTLEIQRTEQGDSAMYLCASSLDRENGYTFGSGTRLTVV.

The CDR3 sequence: CAISDQATNEKLFF. The CDR3 DNA follows: TGTGCCATCAGTGATCAGGCAACTAATGAAAAACTGTTTTTT. V gene TRBV10-3 combines with J gene TRBJ1-4; no definite D call. Trimming removed 3 bases from V and 0 bases from J, with 5 bases in between. Germline CDR1 is ENHRY and CDR2 is SYGVKD. The CDR3 consists of 14 residues.

The chain combines TRBV7-3 with TRBJ2-3; D might be TRBD1 (5 bases). This CDR3 has 13 amino acids. CDR1 is SGHTA, CDR2 FQGTGA, per germline. V lost 5 bases and J 6 bases, leaving 12 bases between the germline ends. This CDR3 reads CASSGNRQDTQYF. The DNA of the CDR3 is TGTGCCAGCAGCGGCAACAGGCAGGATACGCAGTATTTT.

The rearrangement joins TRBV6-5 to TRBJ1-4; 10 nucleotides agree with TRBD1. After removal of 2 bases from V and 4 bases from J, the junction contained 4 bases not matched to a gene. This CDR3 region has 16 residues. Germline-derived CDR1 and CDR2 are MNHEY and SVGAGI. The CDR3 protein is CASSYPGTGDNEKLFF. The CDR3 DNA sequence: TGTGCCAGCAGTTACCCCGGGACAGGGGATAATGAAAAACTGTTTTTT.

The CDR3, as DNA: TGTGCCAGCAGTTTACCAGGGTACTCTGGAAACACCATATATTTT. Translating it yields CASSLPGYSGNTIYF. This rearrangement joins TRBV28 to TRBJ1-3; possible D gene TRBD1, 5 bases. Germline V lookup: CDR1 MDHEN, CDR2 SYDVKM. This CDR3 is 15 amino acids long. V was pared by 2 bases and J by 0 bases, with 8 bases between.

The rearrangement links TRBV5-1 to TRBJ2-1; 11 bases align to TRBD2. This CDR3 has 16 amino acids. Per germline, CDR1 SGHRS and CDR2 YFSETQ. The junction had 3 bases not matched to a gene; V was cut back by 2 bases and J by 2 bases. CDR3 DNA sequence: TGCGCCAGCAGCTTATTTAGCGGGGGGGCCTACAATGAGCAGTTCTTC. The encoded protein is CASSLFSGGAYNEQFF.

The chain combines TRBV4-1 with TRBJ2-7, with 9 positions matching TRBD1. Unmatched junction bases numbered 4, after V lost 0 bases and J lost 4 bases. CDR1 is MGHRA, CDR2 YSYEKL, per germline. CDR3 length: 15 amino acids. The CDR3 DNA follows: TGCGCCAGCAGCCAAGAGGGACAGGGTTGGTACGAGCAGTACTTC. Translated: CASSQEGQGWYEQYF.

The V gene is TRBV19, the J gene TRBJ2-2, with a weak D call TRBD1 (5 bases). Germline-derived CDR1 and CDR2 are LNHDA and SQIVND (reference sequence). The CDR3 covers 14 residues. The V gene lost 3 bases and the J gene lost 5 bases, with 10 bases spanning the gap. CDR3 residues: CASSMRQSTGELFF. The CDR3 DNA sequence: TGTGCCAGTAGTATGCGACAGTCGACCGGGGAGCTGTTTTTT.

The chain is built from TRBV19 and TRBJ1-2; possibly TRBD1 for D (5 bases). The CDR3 covers 12 residues. The V end was cut by 10 bases, the J end by 2 bases, with 11 bases between. CDR1 is LNHDA and CDR2 is SQIVND in the germline V gene (reference sequence). This CDR3 reads CATEGWNYGYTF. The CDR3 nucleotides are TGTGCCACGGAGGGGTGGAACTATGGCTACACCTTC.

The V gene is TRBV5-1, the J gene TRBJ2-1; 8 nucleotides agree with TRBD1. The CDR3 is made up of 16 amino acids. Germline-derived CDR1 and CDR2 are SGHRS and YFSETQ. Trimming cost V 4 bases and J 0 bases; bases outside gene matches: 6. The CDR3 DNA reads as TGCGCCAGCAGCCCATACGGACAGGGCTCCTACAATGAGCAGTTCTTC. Translation gives CASSPYGQGSYNEQFF.

As for this clone: In the same sample, other DNA sequences code for this CDR3. V is TRBV12-3 or TRBV12-4 and J is TRBJ2-2, with D possibly matching TRBD2 (5 bases). The CDR3 has 13 residues. The ends were cut back, 6 bases at V and 5 bases at J, with 10 bases in the middle. The CDR3 DNA is TGTGCCAGCAGGCGTGGAGGAACCGGGGAGCTGTTTTTT. Its translation: CASRRGGTGELFF.